The 21 T cell receptor beta chains in this list originate from one sample, sequenced in a study of blood T cell repertoires in COVID-19 (dated by TCRdb to about 2020). Preparation of the library involved the immunoSEQ multiplex PCR assay. Sourced from immuneACCESS, this table was stored by TCRdb with only in-frame sequences that have V and J called. A share of the clones is absent; for the studies checked, an unresolved V gene accounts for under half, and the remainder has no known explanation. The table for this sample lists roughly 120,000 clones; approximately 90% of them were counted only once. Almost 8.5% of the sample is taken by the ten largest. Specimen: peripheral blood. These receptors all come from a woman between 65 and 79 years old who had recovered from COVID-19.

The chain couples TRBV3-1 (or the pseudogene TRBV3-2) to TRBJ1-1; weak D call: TRBD1 (6 bases). In germline, CDR1 is LGHDT, CDR2 YNNKEL (reference sequence). The V and J ends lost 2 bases and 3 bases respectively, with 13 bases between them. CDR3 length: 15 residues. The CDR3 DNA follows: TGTGCCAGCAGCCAACACAGGGTAGGGGACACTGAAGCTTTCTTT. It translates to CASSQHRVGDTEAFF.

The rearrangement links TRBV30 to TRBJ1-2; 7 bases align to TRBD1. V dropped 4 bases and J dropped 3; count of bases not matched to a gene: 11. This CDR3 has 15 residues. From germline, CDR1 is GTSNPN and CDR2 SVGIG (reference sequence). The DNA for the CDR3 is TGTGCCTGGATCCCGACAGGGCCCGGAGACTATGGCTACACCTTC. Translation: CAWIPTGPGDYGYTF.

The V and J genes are TRBV30 and TRBJ1-5; a weak D match, TRBD1 (6 bases). This CDR3 has 16 amino acids. Trimming stripped 0 bases from V and 2 bases from J, with 14 bases between. Germline assignment: CDR1 GTSNPN and CDR2 SVGIG (reference sequence). The CDR3 loop is CAWSVGGGGGNQPQHF. CDR3 coding DNA: TGTGCCTGGAGTGTAGGGGGTGGGGGAGGCAATCAGCCCCAGCATTTT.

V and J are TRBV25-1 and TRBJ2-6; 7 nucleotides align to TRBD1. J gave up 4 bases and V 3 bases, and 3 bases lay outside the gene matches. CDR3 length: 15 amino acids. Germline-derived CDR1 and CDR2 are MGHDK and SYGVNS. The CDR3 protein is CASSDRGSGANVLTF. The CDR3 DNA reads TGTGCCAGCAGTGACAGGGGGTCCGGGGCCAACGTCCTGACTTTC.

This rearrangement joins TRBV12-3 or TRBV12-4 to TRBJ1-5; D gene ambiguous. CDR3 length: 13 amino acids. With 2 bases removed from V and 4 bases from J, the gap between germline ends came to 6 bases. CDR3 in amino acids: CASSLPENQPQHF. In DNA, the CDR3 is TGTGCCAGCAGTTTACCCGAGAATCAGCCCCAGCATTTT.

The chain couples TRBV4-1 to TRBJ2-2; perhaps TRBD2 as D (5 bases). V gave up 0 bases and J gave up 6 bases, with 20 bases separating them. Per germline, CDR1 MGHRA and CDR2 YSYEKL. This CDR3 is built from 18 residues. The DNA of the CDR3 is TGCGCCAGCAGCCAAGATTGGTGGGAGTCGGCCTGGGCCGGGGAGCTGTTTTTT. Its protein is CASSQDWWESAWAGELFF.

The chain joins TRBV11-2 to TRBJ2-1; no clear D. Germline assignment: CDR1 SGHAT and CDR2 FQNNGV. With 1 base removed from V and 9 bases from J, the gap between germline ends came to 10 bases. This CDR3 spans 13 amino acids. The DNA for the CDR3 is TGTGCCAGCAGCTTAGTTGGGTCGGGTGAGCAGTTCTTC. Protein: CASSLVGSGEQFF.

This clone has only a few counts. The chain couples TRBV5-6 to TRBJ2-2; a weak D match, TRBD2 (5 bases). V lost 0 bases, J lost 1 base, and 13 bases lay in between. This CDR3 contains 17 residues. CDR1 and CDR2 from the germline V gene are SGHDT and YYEEEE. CDR3 region: CASSLDPSLGNTGELFF. CDR3 nucleotide sequence: TGTGCCAGCAGCTTGGATCCTAGCCTTGGGAACACCGGGGAGCTGTTTTTT. Full variable domain (missing parts from reference TRBV5-6 and TRBJ2-2): DAGVTQSPTHLIKTRGQQVTLRCSPKSGHDTVSWYQQALGQGPQFIFQYYEEEERQRGNFPDRFSGHQFPNYSSELNVNALLLGDSALYLCASSLDPSLGNTGELFFGEGSRLTVL.

V gene TRBV18 combines with J gene TRBJ2-3; 10 bases match TRBD2. This CDR3 has 14 amino acids. The trim removed 3 bases at V and 9 bases at J, leaving 6 bases unmatched. Per the germline V gene, CDR1 is KGHSH and CDR2 is LQKENI. The CDR3 nucleotides read TGTGCCAGCTCACCGCTCCTAGCGGGGGAAACGCAGTATTTT. Encoded protein: CASSPLLAGETQYF.

This chain links TRBV28 with TRBJ2-2; 14 bases match TRBD2. Germline loops: CDR1 MDHEN, CDR2 SYDVKM. There are 15 residues in the CDR3. The CDR3 loop reads CGTGTSGGLYGELFF. For the CDR3, the DNA is TGTGGTACTGGGACTAGCGGGGGCCTTTACGGGGAGCTGTTTTTT.

The chain carries TRBV11-3 and TRBJ2-3; 7 bases fit TRBD2. The V and J ends lost 1 base and 3 bases, in that order; junction bases with no gene match: 4. CDR3 length: 15 residues. Germline CDR1 SGHNT, CDR2 YENEEA. The CDR3 DNA reads TGTGCCAGCAGCTTAGGGCTAGCGGAGACAGATACGCAGTATTTT. This gives the protein CASSLGLAETDTQYF.

The J gene is TRBJ2-1, the V gene TRBV7-2, with 7 bases identical to TRBD2. CDR1 is SGHTA and CDR2 is FQGNSA in the germline V gene. This CDR3 has 16 residues. V shed 0 bases, J shed 5 bases, and the junction held 7 bases outside the gene matches. The CDR3 loop is CASSLAQGLLHNEQFF. The CDR3 bases are TGTGCCAGCAGCTTAGCGCAGGGACTACTTCACAATGAGCAGTTCTTC.

The chain combines TRBV28 with TRBJ2-2; perhaps TRBD1 as D (6 bases). CDR1 is MDHEN, CDR2 SYDVKM, per germline. The V end was cut by 8 bases, the J end by 1 base, with 14 bases between. The CDR3 runs to 15 residues. For the CDR3, the DNA is TGTGCCAGCGGGACAAAGAGGAAGAACACCGGGGAGCTGTTTTTT. This translates into CASGTKRKNTGELFF. Filled out from reference TRBV28 and TRBJ2-2, the complete variable domain reads DVKVTQSSRYLVKRTGEKVFLECVQDMDHENMFWYRQDPGLGLRLIYFSYDVKMKEKGDIPEGYSVSREKKERFSLILESASTNQTSMYLCASGTKRKNTGELFFGEGSRLTVL.

The chain uses TRBV5-1 and TRBJ2-2; D is ambiguous. V shed 4 bases and J shed 3 bases, with 4 bases lying between them. The CDR3 totals 12 residues. Germline CDR1 is SGHRS and CDR2 is YFSETQ. CDR3 DNA: TGCGCCAGCAGCCGCGACACCGGGGAGCTGTTTTTT. It is translated as CASSRDTGELFF. The entire variable domain, with the rest obtained from reference TRBV5-1 and TRBJ2-2, is as follows: KAGVTQTPRYLIKTRGQQVTLSCSPISGHRSVSWYQQTPGQGLQFLFEYFSETQRNKGNFPGRFSGRQFSNSRSEMNVSTLELGDSALYLCASSRDTGELFFGEGSRLTVL.

This rearrangement joins TRBV5-1 to TRBJ2-3, with 8 bases identical to TRBD2. Germline V lookup: CDR1 SGHRS, CDR2 YFSETQ. The V gene end was trimmed by 1 base and the J gene end by 4 bases; junction bases not matched to a gene: 11. CDR3 length: 17 residues. The CDR3 DNA sequence: TGCGCCAGCAGCTTGTGGCCTAGCGGGTCCTCGGCAGATACGCAGTATTTT. Translating gives CASSLWPSGSSADTQYF.

The chain links TRBV28 to TRBJ1-2; D not certain. V was trimmed by 6 bases and J by 6 bases, leaving 14 bases between them. CDR1 is MDHEN and CDR2 is SYDVKM in the germline V gene. The CDR3 length is 13 residues. The CDR3 sequence is CASSLSRGDGYTF. CDR3 nucleotides: TGTGCCAGCAGCTTGAGTCGCGGGGATGGCTACACCTTC.

The chain recombines TRBV7-6 with TRBJ2-7, with TRBD1 identical over 7 bases. The V and J ends lost 6 bases and 4 bases, in that order; junction bases with no gene match: 9. The CDR3 contains 14 residues. Germline CDR1 and CDR2: SGHVS and FNYEAQ. CDR3 sequence: CASSTGTARYEQYF. The CDR3 DNA reads TGTGCCAGCAGTACCGGGACAGCTCGTTACGAGCAGTACTTC.

This clone is a singleton in its sample. The CDR3 region is CASSSWDTGNTEAFF. The CDR3 nucleotides are TGTGCCAGCAGCTCCTGGGACACAGGGAACACTGAAGCTTTCTTT. The J gene is TRBJ1-1, the V gene TRBV9; D may be TRBD1 (6 bases). The V gene's germline CDR1 is SGDLS and CDR2 YYNGEE. The CDR3 runs to 15 residues. Trimming took 4 bases from V and 1 from J, leaving 14 bases between them.

In its sample, this clone was seen once. The chain combines TRBV20-1 with TRBJ1-5, with 9 bases identical to TRBD1. V shed 3 bases, J shed 0 bases, and the junction held 3 bases outside the gene matches. CDR3 size: 15 residues. Germline values: CDR1 DFQATT, CDR2 SNEGSKA (reference sequence). The CDR3 DNA follows: TGCAGTGCTAGTCCGACAGGGGGTAGCAATCAGCCCCAGCATTTT. As protein: CSASPTGGSNQPQHF.

The V gene is TRBV6-5, the J gene TRBJ1-5; D may be TRBD1 (6 bases). The CDR3 totals 15 residues. Trimming removed 5 bases from V and 5 bases from J, with 16 bases in between. CDR1 is MNHEY and CDR2 is SVGAGI in the germline V gene. The CDR3: CASSPLGGAYQPQHF. CDR3 sequence (DNA): TGTGCCAGCAGTCCCTTAGGGGGGGCCTATCAGCCCCAGCATTTT.

The rearrangement joins TRBV28 to TRBJ1-2; tentatively, D is TRBD1 (6 bases). This CDR3 comprises 13 residues. Germline V CDR1 and CDR2: MDHEN, SYDVKM. V dropped 9 bases and J dropped 5 bases, with 16 bases sitting between them. Written as DNA, the CDR3 is TGTGCCAGTAACCTGGACAGTCTGTATGGCTACACCTTC. Its translation is CASNLDSLYGYTF.